The present TCR beta chain was sequenced within a study of T cell changes during pregnancy in multiple sclerosis. Produced via immunoSEQ multiplex PCR; TCRdb's table is partial and in-frame only. Of 30,000 to 35,000 clones listed, 90% are singletons. The J segment lost 0 bases and the V segment lost 3 bases, leaving 8 bases of the junction unmatched. This CDR3 contains 16 residues. CDR1 is LGHNA and CDR2 is YSLEER in the germline V gene. This receptor was taken from a female donor in good health, enrolled as a control in a pregnancy study. The sample was CD4+ T cells from peripheral blood mononuclear cells, taken in the third trimester of pregnancy. The chain carries TRBV4-3 and TRBJ2-7; TRBD2 matches at 7 bases. The CDR3 region has the DNA TGCGCCAGCAGCCAGGGGGGAGGGAGGGGCTCCTACGAGCAGTACTTC. Its protein product is CASSQGGGRGSYEQYF.